A single sample is the source of the 16 T cell receptor beta chains below, sequenced in a study of blood T cell repertoires in COVID-19. The repertoire was sequenced with immunoSEQ multiplex PCR; TCRdb's copy has only in-frame clones and lacks some. The sample includes roughly 26,000 clones, 80% to 90% of them seen just once. Sequencing was performed on peripheral blood. Receptors originate from a human donor with active COVID-19. The donor label of this sample is uncertain.

The rearrangement links TRBV11-2 to TRBJ2-3; 10 nucleotides align to TRBD2. Trimming took 3 bases from V and 6 from J; bases not matched to a gene: 9. CDR1 and CDR2 (germline): SGHAT, FQNNGV. The CDR3 runs to 16 residues. In nucleotides, the CDR3 is TGTGCCAGCAGCTTTCCAAGCGGGGGGGGCGGGGATACGCAGTATTTT. This encodes CASSFPSGGGGDTQYF.

V usage is TRBV1 and J usage is TRBJ2-2; TRBD2 reflects the table's D call only, with no check against the DNA. TRBV1 is listed as a pseudogene. This CDR3 is built from 16 residues. As DNA, the CDR3 is TGCACCAGCAACGGACTAGCGGACTACTCCACCGGGGAGCTGTTTTTT. Translating it yields CTSNGLADYSTGELFF.

The J gene is TRBJ2-3, the V gene TRBV5-1; 9 bases map to TRBD2. Germline V CDR1 and CDR2: SGHRS, YFSETQ. With 0 bases clipped from V and 0 bases from J, the junction kept 5 bases outside the gene matches. This CDR3 is 17 amino acids long. CDR3 residues: CASSLVQLAGSTDTQYF. DNA for the CDR3: TGCGCCAGCAGCTTGGTGCAACTAGCGGGTAGCACAGATACGCAGTATTTT.

The V call is TRBV6-5, the J call TRBJ2-2, with 8 positions matching TRBD1. J was trimmed by 3 bases and V by 7 bases; bases with no gene match: 7. From germline, CDR1 is MNHEY and CDR2 SVGAGI. The length of the CDR3 is 15 residues. The CDR3 sequence is CASTLDRADTGELFF. In nucleotides, the CDR3 is TGTGCCAGCACCCTGGACAGGGCGGACACCGGGGAGCTGTTTTTT.

Concerning this clone itself: The junction departs from the called germline gene at one end, perhaps through a read error. CDR3: CASSLGGPGQGREQYF. In nucleotides, the CDR3 is TGTGCTAGCAGCTTGGGGGGGCCGGGACAGGGACGCGAGCAGTACTTC. The chain couples TRBV7-7 to TRBJ2-7, with 9 bases matching TRBD1. This CDR3 is 16 amino acids long. Germline CDR1 is SSHAT and CDR2 is FNYEAQ (reference sequence).

The chain is built from TRBV3-1 (or the pseudogene TRBV3-2) and TRBJ2-7; 7 nucleotides align to TRBD2. CDR1 and CDR2 (germline): LGHDT, YNNKEL (reference sequence). J gave up 3 bases and V 6 bases, and 11 bases lay outside the gene matches. This CDR3 spans 15 amino acids. The CDR3 loop reads CASRGSGRANYEQYF. CDR3 DNA sequence: TGTGCCAGCAGAGGAAGTGGGAGGGCCAACTACGAGCAGTACTTC.

The chain carries TRBV7-3 and TRBJ2-6; 9 bases line up with TRBD1. The CDR3 contains 17 residues. Germline loops: CDR1 SGHTA, CDR2 FQGTGA. V gave up 3 bases and J gave up 1 base; unmatched junction bases: 4. In DNA form, the CDR3 reads TGTGCCAGCAGCTTTGGGACAGGGTCGTCTGGGGCCAACGTCCTGACTTTC. Amino acids: CASSFGTGSSGANVLTF.

The chain is built from TRBV3-1 (or the pseudogene TRBV3-2) and TRBJ2-5, with D possibly being TRBD1 (5 bases). V was trimmed by 0 bases and J by 1 base, leaving 9 bases between them. The CDR3 has 15 residues. Germline V gene data show CDR1 as LGHDT and CDR2 as YNNKEL (reference sequence). CDR3 amino acids: CASSQDYDSQETQYF. The CDR3 nucleotides read TGTGCCAGCAGCCAAGATTACGACAGCCAAGAGACCCAGTACTTC.

The chain employs TRBV9 and TRBJ1-1; D may be TRBD1 (6 bases). V dropped 4 bases and J dropped 1 base, with 8 bases sitting between them. CDR3 length: 13 residues. Germline assignment: CDR1 SGDLS and CDR2 YYNGEE. DNA of the CDR3: TGTGCCAGCAGCAAAGGGGGGAACACTGAAGCTTTCTTT. This encodes CASSKGGNTEAFF.

The chain employs TRBV9 and TRBJ2-7; 8 bases agree with TRBD1. This CDR3 region has 15 residues. V was clipped by 0 bases and J by 0 bases; unmatched bases: 2. Germline loops: CDR1 SGDLS, CDR2 YYNGEE. CDR3 bases: TGTGCCAGCAGCGTAGACCAGGGGGCCTCCTACGAGCAGTACTTC. It yields the protein CASSVDQGASYEQYF.

The chain recombines TRBV7-3 with TRBJ1-3; possibly TRBD1 for D (6 bases). CDR3 length equals 15 residues. V lost 5 bases and J 4 bases, leaving 15 bases between the germline ends. Germline-derived CDR1 and CDR2 are SGHTA and FQGTGA. CDR3 amino acids: CASSLSPGVGNTIYF. The CDR3 DNA reads TGTGCCAGCAGCCTCTCTCCAGGGGTCGGAAACACCATATATTTT.

The gene calls are TRBV6-5 and TRBJ2-7; D may be TRBD1 (6 bases). Trimming removed 6 bases at V and 3 bases at J, with 15 bases between. The CDR3 is 14 amino acids. CDR1 and CDR2 (germline): MNHEY, SVGAGI. The DNA for the CDR3 is TGTGCCAGCAGCCGCGGACAGCTTAACTACGAGCAGTACTTC. This codes for CASSRGQLNYEQYF.

The CDR3: CASSPSGSSYNEQFF. The CDR3 nucleotides are TGCGCCAGCAGCCCCAGCGGGAGCTCCTACAATGAGCAGTTCTTC. The chain combines TRBV5-1 with TRBJ2-1; 8 nucleotides match TRBD2. Trimming took 4 bases from V and 0 from J; bases not matched to a gene: 3. Germline V gene sequence: CDR1 SGHRS, CDR2 YFSETQ. The CDR3 loop spans 15 amino acids.

This chain connects TRBV19 to TRBJ2-6; maybe TRBD1 (5 bases). The CDR3 is 17 amino acids. Deletions cut 3 bases from V and 0 bases from J, with 12 bases between. CDR1 is LNHDA, CDR2 SQIVND, per germline (reference sequence). This CDR3 reads CASSILTVVSGANVLTF. The CDR3 coding sequence is TGTGCCAGTAGTATTTTGACAGTTGTCTCTGGGGCCAACGTCCTGACTTTC.

The chain joins TRBV7-2 to TRBJ2-7; no firm D call. CDR3 length equals 14 residues. V gave up 4 bases and J gave up 2 bases, with 12 bases separating them. Germline CDR1 SGHTA, CDR2 FQGNSA. CDR3 amino acids: CASSSLGQAYEQYF. CDR3 in DNA: TGTGCCAGCAGCTCTCTGGGCCAAGCCTACGAGCAGTACTTC.

This clone was observed once. CDR3 amino acids: CASRKAGNQETQYF. CDR3 DNA: TGTGCCAGCAGGAAGGCGGGGAACCAAGAGACCCAGTACTTC. V gene TRBV27 combines with J gene TRBJ2-5, with a tentative D call TRBD2 (6 bases). The CDR3 runs 14 residues. From germline, CDR1 is MNHEY and CDR2 SMNVEV (reference sequence). Trimming stripped 6 bases from V and 0 bases from J, with 11 bases between.